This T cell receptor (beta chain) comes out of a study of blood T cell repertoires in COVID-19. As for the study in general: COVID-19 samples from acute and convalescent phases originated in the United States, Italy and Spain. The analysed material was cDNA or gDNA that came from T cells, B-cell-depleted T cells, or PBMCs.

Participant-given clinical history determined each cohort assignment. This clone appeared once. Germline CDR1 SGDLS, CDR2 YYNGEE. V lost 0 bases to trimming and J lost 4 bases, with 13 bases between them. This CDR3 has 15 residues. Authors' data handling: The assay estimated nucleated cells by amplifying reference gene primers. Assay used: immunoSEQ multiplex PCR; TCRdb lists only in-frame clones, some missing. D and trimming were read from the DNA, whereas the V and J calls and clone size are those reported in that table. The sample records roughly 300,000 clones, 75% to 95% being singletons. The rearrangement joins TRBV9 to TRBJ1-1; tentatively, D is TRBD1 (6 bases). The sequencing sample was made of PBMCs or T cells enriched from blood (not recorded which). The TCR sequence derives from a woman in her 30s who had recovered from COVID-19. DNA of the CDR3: TGTGCCAGCAGCGTAGCTGGCAGGGGTACCACTGAAGCTTTCTTT. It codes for CASSVAGRGTTEAFF.